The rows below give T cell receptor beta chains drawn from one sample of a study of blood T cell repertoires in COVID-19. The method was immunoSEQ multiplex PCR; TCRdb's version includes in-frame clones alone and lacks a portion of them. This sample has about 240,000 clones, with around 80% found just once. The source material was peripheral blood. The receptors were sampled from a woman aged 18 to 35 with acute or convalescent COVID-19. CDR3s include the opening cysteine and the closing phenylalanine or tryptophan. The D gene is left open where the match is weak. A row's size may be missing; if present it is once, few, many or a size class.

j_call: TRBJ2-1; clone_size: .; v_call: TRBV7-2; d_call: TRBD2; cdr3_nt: TGTGCCAGCAGCTCCCTTCGGACTAGCATGTTCTTC; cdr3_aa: CASSSLRTSMFF
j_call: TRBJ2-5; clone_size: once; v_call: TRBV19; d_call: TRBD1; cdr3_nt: TGTGCCAGTAGTACGACAGGGGTCAGTGTAGAGACCCAGTACTTC; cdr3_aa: CASSTTGVSVETQYF
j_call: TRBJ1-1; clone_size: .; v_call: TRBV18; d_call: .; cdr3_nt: TGTGCCAGCTCACCCCTGGAGGTAGCGGATACTGAAGCTTTCTTT; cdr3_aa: CASSPLEVADTEAFF
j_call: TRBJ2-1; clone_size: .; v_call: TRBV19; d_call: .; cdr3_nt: TGTGCCAGCCAACTTTCGGGTAGTTCCTACAATGAGCAGTTCTTC; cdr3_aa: CASQLSGSSYNEQFF
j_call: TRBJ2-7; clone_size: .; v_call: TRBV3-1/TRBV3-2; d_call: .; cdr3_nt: TGTGCCAGCAGCCTAGCCCCGATCCCCTACGAGCAGTACTTC; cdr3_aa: CASSLAPIPYEQYF
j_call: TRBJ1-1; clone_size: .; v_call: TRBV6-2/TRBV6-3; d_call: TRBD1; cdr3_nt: TGTGCCAGCAGTTTTGTCAGGGGGTCGTCCACTGAAGCTTTCTTT; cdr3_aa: CASSFVRGSSTEAFF
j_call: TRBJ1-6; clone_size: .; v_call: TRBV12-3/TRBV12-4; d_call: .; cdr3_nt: TGTGCCGCCGGGACAACAAATTCACCCCTCCACTTT; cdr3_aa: CAAGTTNSPLHF
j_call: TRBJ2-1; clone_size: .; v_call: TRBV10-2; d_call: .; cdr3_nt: TGCGCCAGCCTGCGTCCGGGCAATGAGCAGTTCTTC; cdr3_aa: CASLRPGNEQFF
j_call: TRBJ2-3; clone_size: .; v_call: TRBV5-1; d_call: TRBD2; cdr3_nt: TGCGCCAGCAGCTTGGTCCTAGCGGCCCCCACAGATACGCAGTATTTT; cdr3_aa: CASSLVLAAPTDTQYF
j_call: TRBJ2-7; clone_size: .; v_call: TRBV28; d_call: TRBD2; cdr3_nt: TGTGCCAGCAGTTTAGGGGGGAGGGGGTACTTC; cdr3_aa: CASSLGGRGYF
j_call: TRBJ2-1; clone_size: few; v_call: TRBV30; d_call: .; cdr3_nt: TGTGCCTGGAGTGGACTCAGGGGACATGAGCAGTTCTTC; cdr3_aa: CAWSGLRGHEQFF
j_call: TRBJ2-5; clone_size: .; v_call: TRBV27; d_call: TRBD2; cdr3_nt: TGTGCCAGCAAAAAAGATACTAGCGGCCAAGAGACCCAGTACTTC; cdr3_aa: CASKKDTSGQETQYF
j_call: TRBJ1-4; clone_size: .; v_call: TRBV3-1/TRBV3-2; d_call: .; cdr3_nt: TGTGCCAGCAGCCCCCATGAGGGTTCCGGCAGCAATGAAAAACTGTTTTTT; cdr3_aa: CASSPHEGSGSNEKLFF
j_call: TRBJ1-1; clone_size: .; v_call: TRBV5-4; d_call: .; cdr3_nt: .; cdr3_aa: CASTFGNGAGNTEAFF
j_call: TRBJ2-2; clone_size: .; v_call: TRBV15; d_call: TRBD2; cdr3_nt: TGTGCCACCAGCATCGGCGGGGGGAACAGCGGGGAGCTGTTTTTT; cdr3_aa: CATSIGGGNSGELFF
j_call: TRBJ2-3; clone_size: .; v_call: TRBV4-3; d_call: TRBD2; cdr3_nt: TGCGCCAGCAGCCCTTCCGCCCCGAGCGGGAGGTGGACAGATACGCAGTATTTT; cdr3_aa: CASSPSAPSGRWTDTQYF
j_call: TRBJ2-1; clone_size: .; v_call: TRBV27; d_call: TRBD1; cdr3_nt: TGTGCCAGCAGTTTAGGACATCCAGCAGGGGGCTTATACAATGAGCAGTTCTTC; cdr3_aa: CASSLGHPAGGLYNEQFF
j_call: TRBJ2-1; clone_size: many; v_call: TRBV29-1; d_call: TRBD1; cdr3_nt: TGCAGCGCGACACAGGGGGCGGACAATGAGCAGTTCTTC; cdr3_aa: CSATQGADNEQFF
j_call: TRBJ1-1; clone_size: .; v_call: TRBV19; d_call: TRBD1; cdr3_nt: TGTGCCAGTACCATACGGGACAGGGGCACTGAAGCTTTCTTT; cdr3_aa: CASTIRDRGTEAFF
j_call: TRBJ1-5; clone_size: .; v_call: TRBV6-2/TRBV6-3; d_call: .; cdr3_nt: TGTGCCAGCAGTTACTCGGGGAGGAGCAATCAGCCCCAGCATTTT; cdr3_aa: CASSYSGRSNQPQHF
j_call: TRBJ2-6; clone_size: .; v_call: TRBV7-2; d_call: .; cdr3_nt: TGTGCCAGCAGCCTCGGAGGGGCCCCCTCTGGGGCCAACGTCCTGACTTTC; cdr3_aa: CASSLGGAPSGANVLTF
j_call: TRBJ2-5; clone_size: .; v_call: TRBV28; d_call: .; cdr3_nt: TGTGCCAGCAGTCAGGATCAGGAGACCCAGTACTTC; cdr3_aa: CASSQDQETQYF
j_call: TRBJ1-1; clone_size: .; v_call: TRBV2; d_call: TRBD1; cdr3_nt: TGTGCCAGCAGTAGGACAGGGGGCTACACTGAAGCTTTCTTT; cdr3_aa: CASSRTGGYTEAFF
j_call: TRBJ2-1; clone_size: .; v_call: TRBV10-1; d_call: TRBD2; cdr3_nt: TGCGCCAGCAGTGAGGGACGTCGGGAGGCTAGCTCCTACAATGAGCAGTTCTTC; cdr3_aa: CASSEGRREASSYNEQFF
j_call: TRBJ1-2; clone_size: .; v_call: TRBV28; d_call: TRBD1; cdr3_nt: TGTGCCAGCAGGGACAGGGTAGCTAACTATGGCTACACCTTC; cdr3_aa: CASRDRVANYGYTF
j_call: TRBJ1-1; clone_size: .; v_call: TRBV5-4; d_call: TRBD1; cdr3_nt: TGTGCCAGCAGCTTGGACGACAGGGGGCGGACTGAAGCTTTCTTT; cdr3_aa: CASSLDDRGRTEAFF
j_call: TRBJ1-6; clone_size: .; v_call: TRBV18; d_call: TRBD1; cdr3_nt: TGTGCCAGCTCACACGCCCGGGACAGGGATAATTCACCCCTCCACTTT; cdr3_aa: CASSHARDRDNSPLHF
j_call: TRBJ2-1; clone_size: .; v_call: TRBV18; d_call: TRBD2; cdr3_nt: TGTGCCAGCTCACCACAGCGTAGCGGGACCAGCTCCTACAATGAGCAGTTCTTC; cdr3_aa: CASSPQRSGTSSYNEQFF
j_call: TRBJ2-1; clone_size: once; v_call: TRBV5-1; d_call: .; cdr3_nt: TGCGCCAGCAGCTTGGGAGGGCCAATGTGGTTCTTC; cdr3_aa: CASSLGGPMWFF
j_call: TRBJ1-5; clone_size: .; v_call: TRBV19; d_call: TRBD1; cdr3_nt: TGTGCCAGTAGCCTACAGGGGGATCAGCCCCAGCATTTT; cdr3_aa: CASSLQGDQPQHF
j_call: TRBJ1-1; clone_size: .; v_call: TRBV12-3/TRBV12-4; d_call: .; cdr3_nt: TGTGCCAGCAGGTGGGGGGGTACTGAAGCTTTCTTT; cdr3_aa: CASRWGGTEAFF
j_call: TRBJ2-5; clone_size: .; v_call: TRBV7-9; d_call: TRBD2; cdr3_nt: TGTGCCAGCAGCTTAGCTTTGTCCAGCGGGAGAGGTCGGGAGACCCAGTACTTC; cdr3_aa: CASSLALSSGRGRETQYF
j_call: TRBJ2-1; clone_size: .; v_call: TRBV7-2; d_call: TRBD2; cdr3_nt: TGTGCCAGCAGCTCCATAGCGGGAGGGTCCATTGAGCAGTTCTTC; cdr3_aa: CASSSIAGGSIEQFF
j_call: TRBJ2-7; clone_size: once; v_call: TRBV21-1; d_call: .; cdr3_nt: TGTGCCAGCAGCAAAGCAGGAGGACTAGCGGGAACCTACGAGCAGTACTTC; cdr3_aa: CASSKAGGLAGTYEQYF
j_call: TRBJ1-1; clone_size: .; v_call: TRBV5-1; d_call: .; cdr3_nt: TGCGCCAGCAGCTTGGGGGCAGGGGCATTAGACACTGAAGCTTTCTTT; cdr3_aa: CASSLGAGALDTEAFF
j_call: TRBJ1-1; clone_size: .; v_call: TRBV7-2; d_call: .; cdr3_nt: TGTGCCAGCAGCTTAGAGGAGGCCACTGAAGCTTTCTTT; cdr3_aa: CASSLEEATEAFF
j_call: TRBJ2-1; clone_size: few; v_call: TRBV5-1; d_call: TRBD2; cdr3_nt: TGCGCCAGCAGCCAAGGGACTAGTAAACCCTACAATGAGCAGTTCTTC; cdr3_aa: CASSQGTSKPYNEQFF
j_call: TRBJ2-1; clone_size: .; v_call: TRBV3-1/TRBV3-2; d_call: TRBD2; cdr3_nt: TGTGCCAGCAGCCAAAGTCTATCCCTCGGGAGGCCCTACAATGAGCAGTTCTTC; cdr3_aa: CASSQSLSLGRPYNEQFF
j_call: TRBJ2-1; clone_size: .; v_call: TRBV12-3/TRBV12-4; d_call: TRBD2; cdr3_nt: TGTGCCAGCAGTGGGACTAGCGGCGATGAGCAGTTCTTC; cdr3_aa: CASSGTSGDEQFF
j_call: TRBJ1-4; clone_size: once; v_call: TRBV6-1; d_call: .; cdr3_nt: TGTGCCAGCAGTGACCCGGATGAAAAACTGTTTTTT; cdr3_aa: CASSDPDEKLFF
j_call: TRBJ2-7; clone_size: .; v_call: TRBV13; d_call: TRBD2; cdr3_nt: TGTGCCAGCAGCTTCTCCGGGACTAGCGGCTACTACGAGCAGTACTTC; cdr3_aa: CASSFSGTSGYYEQYF
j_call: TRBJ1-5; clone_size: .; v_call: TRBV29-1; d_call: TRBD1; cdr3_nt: TGCAGCGTTGATTTGAGGACAGGGCCCAATCAGCCCCAGCATTTT; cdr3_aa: CSVDLRTGPNQPQHF
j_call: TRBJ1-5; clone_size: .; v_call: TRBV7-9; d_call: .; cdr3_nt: TGTGCCAGCAGCTTAGGGCAAAATCAGCCCCAGCATTTT; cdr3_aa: CASSLGQNQPQHF
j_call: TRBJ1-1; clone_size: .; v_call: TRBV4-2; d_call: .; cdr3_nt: TGTGCCAGCAGCCTCCCTCTGGAGCCGGGGAACACTGAAGCTTTCTTT; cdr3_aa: CASSLPLEPGNTEAFF
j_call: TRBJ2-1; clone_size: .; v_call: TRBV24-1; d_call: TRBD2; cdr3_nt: TGTGCCACCAGTGAGGTAGTCGGGACTAGCAGAAATGAGCAGTTCTTC; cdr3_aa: CATSEVVGTSRNEQFF
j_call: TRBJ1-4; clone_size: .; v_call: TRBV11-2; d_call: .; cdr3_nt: TGTGCCAGCAGCTTGACCCTCCGGGCTAATGAAAAACTGTTTTTT; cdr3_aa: CASSLTLRANEKLFF
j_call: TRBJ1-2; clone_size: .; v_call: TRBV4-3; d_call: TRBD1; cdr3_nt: TGCGCCAGCAGCCAAGGCCCCGGGACAGGGGCATTTGGCTACACCTTC; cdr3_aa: CASSQGPGTGAFGYTF
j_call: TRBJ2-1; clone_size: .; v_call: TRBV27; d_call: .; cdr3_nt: TGTGCCAGCAGTTTTGTCGGGAGCTCCACCAATGAGCAGTTCTTC; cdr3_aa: CASSFVGSSTNEQFF
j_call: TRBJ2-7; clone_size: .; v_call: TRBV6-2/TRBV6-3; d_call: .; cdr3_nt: TGTGCCAGCAGTTACTCGATGACGACATACTCCTACGAGCAGTACTTC; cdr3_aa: CASSYSMTTYSYEQYF
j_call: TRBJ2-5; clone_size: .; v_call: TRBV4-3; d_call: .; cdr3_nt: TGCGCCAGCAGCCAAGGGTGGCGGGAACAGACCCAGTACTTC; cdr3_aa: CASSQGWREQTQYF
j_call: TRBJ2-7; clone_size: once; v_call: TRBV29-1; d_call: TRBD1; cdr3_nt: TGCAGCGTTGAGACAGGGGGGGACTACGAGCAGTACTTC; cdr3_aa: CSVETGGDYEQYF
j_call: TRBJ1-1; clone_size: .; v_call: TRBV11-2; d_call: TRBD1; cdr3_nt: TGTGCCAGCGGGACAGTTGAAGCTTTCTTT; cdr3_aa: CASGTVEAFF
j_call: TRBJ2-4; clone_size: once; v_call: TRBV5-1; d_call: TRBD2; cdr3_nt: TGCGCCAGCAGCTTGGGGGTGGGACTACCCAAAAACATTCAGTACTTC; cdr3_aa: CASSLGVGLPKNIQYF
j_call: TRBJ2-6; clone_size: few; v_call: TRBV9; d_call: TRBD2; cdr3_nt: TGTGCCAGCAGCGCGCTCGGGAGGCACGACGTCCTGACTTTC; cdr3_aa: CASSALGRHDVLTF
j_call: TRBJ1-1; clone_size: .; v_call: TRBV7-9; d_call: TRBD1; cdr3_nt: TGTGCCAGCAGGGGTCGGACAGGGGAGGCAGGCACTGAAGCTTTCTTT; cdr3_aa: CASRGRTGEAGTEAFF
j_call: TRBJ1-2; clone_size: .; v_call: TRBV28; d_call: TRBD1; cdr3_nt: TGTGCCAGCAGTTGGGCACAGGGGGCCTATGGCTACACCTTC; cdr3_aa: CASSWAQGAYGYTF
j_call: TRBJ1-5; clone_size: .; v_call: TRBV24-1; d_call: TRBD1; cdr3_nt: TGTGCCACCAGTGCCGCCGGGACAGGGATCGTCCCCCAGCATTTT; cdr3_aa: CATSAAGTGIVPQHF
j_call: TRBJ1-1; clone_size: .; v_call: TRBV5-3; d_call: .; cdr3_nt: TGTGCCAGAAGCTTTTCCCTTGGGCGCCTGAACACTGAAGCTTTCTTT; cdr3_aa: CARSFSLGRLNTEAFF
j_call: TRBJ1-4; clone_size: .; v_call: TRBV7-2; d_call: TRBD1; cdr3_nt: TGTGCCAGCAGCTCCGACAGGGCCGATGAAAAACTGTTTTTT; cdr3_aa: CASSSDRADEKLFF